A single sample is the source of the 3 T cell receptor beta chains below, sequenced in a study of beta chain features in type 1 diabetes. The sequenced template was cDNA made from the entire isolated RNA. Libraries were prepared by immunoSEQ multiplex PCR; TCRdb keeps only in-frame clonotypes and omits some of them. The sample shows fewer than 900,000 clones, roughly a sixth of them seen only once. Sequenced: naive CD4+ T cells from blood. The receptors were gathered from a woman younger than 30 in good health.

The rearrangement uses TRBV6-1 and TRBJ1-4, with D hard to call. V was cut by 4 bases and J by 10 bases, with 10 bases left in between. This CDR3 has 12 amino acids. Per the germline V gene, CDR1 is MNHNS and CDR2 is SASEGT. Here the CDR3 DNA reads TGTGCCAGCAGTGGGGGTGTAGGAAAACTGTTTTTT. This translates into CASSGGVGKLFF.

The chain couples TRBV7-9 to TRBJ1-4; 9 positions agree with TRBD1. The CDR3 length is 13 residues. Losses at the gene ends were 10 bases for V and 7 bases for J; bases not matched to a gene: 7. Germline-derived CDR1 and CDR2 are SEHNR and FQNEAQ (reference sequence). The chain's CDR3 is CAISGTGFEKLFF. CDR3 coding DNA: TGTGCCATCTCCGGGACAGGGTTTGAAAAACTGTTTTTT.

This chain uses TRBV2 with TRBJ2-7; 10 positions match TRBD2. With 3 bases clipped from V and 3 bases from J, the junction kept 5 bases outside the gene matches. The CDR3 length is 15 residues. Germline V CDR1 and CDR2: SNHLY, FYNNEI. CDR3 sequence reads: CASSEGPSGSYEQYF. The CDR3 DNA is TGTGCCAGCAGTGAGGGTCCTAGCGGGAGCTACGAGCAGTACTTC.